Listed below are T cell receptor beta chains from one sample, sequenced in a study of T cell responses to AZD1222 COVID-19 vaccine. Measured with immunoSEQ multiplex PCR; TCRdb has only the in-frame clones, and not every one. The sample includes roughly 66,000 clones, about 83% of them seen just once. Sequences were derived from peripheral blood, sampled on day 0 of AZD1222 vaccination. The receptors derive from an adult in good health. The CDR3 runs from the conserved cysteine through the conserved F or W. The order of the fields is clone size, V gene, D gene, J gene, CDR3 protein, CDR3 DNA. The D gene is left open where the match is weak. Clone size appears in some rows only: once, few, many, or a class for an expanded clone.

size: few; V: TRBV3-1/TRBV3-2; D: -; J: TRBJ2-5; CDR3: CASSQDLEAPKTQYF; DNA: TGTGCCAGCAGCCAAGATCTTGAGGCTCCAAAGACCCAGTACTTC
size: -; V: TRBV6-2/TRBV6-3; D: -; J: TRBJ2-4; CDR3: CASSSADSGNQNIQYF; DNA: TGTGCCAGCAGTTCTGCTGATTCGGGTAACCAAAACATTCAGTACTTC
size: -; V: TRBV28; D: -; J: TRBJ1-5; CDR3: CASNQPQHF; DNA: TGTGCCAGCAATCAGCCCCAGCATTTT
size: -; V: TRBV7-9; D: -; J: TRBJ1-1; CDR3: CASNRDVLGPEAFF; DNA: TGTGCCAGCAACCGGGACGTCTTGGGACCTGAAGCTTTCTTT
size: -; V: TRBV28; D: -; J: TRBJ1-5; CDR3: CASSPPGIAQDSNQPQHF; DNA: TGTGCCAGCAGTCCTCCAGGGATCGCACAAGATAGCAATCAGCCCCAGCATTTT
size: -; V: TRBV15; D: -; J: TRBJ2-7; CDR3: CATSRARGTREQYF; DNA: TGTGCCACCAGCAGAGCTAGGGGTACCCGCGAGCAGTACTTC
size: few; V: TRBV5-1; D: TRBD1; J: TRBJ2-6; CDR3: CASSWTGGGGANVLTF; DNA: TGCGCCAGCAGCTGGACAGGGGGTGGTGGGGCCAACGTCCTGACTTTC
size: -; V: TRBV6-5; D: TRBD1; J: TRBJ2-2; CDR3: CASSQGTGGTGELFF; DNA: TGTGCCAGCAGTCAGGGGACAGGGGGCACCGGGGAGCTGTTTTTT
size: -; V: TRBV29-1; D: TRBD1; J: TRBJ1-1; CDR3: CSVWARTGVTEAFF; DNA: TGCAGCGTTTGGGCGAGGACAGGGGTGACTGAAGCTTTCTTT
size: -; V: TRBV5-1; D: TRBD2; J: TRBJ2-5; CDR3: CASALDPLGTSGKETQYF; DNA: TGCGCCAGCGCTCTGGACCCTCTTGGGACTAGCGGAAAAGAGACCCAGTACTTC
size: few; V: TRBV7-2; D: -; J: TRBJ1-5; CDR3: CASSPPGRQPQHF; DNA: TGTGCCAGCAGCCCACCCGGGCGGCAGCCCCAGCATTTT
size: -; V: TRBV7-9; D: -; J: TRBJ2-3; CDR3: CASSSRGGLRGTDTQYF; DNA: TGTGCCAGCAGCTCCCGGGGAGGATTGCGCGGCACAGATACGCAGTATTTT
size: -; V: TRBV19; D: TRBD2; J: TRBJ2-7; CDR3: CPREGFPYEQYF; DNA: TGCCCAAGGGAGGGGTTCCCCTACGAGCAGTACTTC
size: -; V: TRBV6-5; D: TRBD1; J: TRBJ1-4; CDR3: CASARDRAEKLFF; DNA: TGTGCCAGCGCACGAGACAGGGCTGAAAAACTGTTTTTT
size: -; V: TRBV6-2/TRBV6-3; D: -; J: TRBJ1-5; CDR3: CASSWAGYQPQHF; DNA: TGTGCCAGCAGTTGGGCAGGGTATCAGCCCCAGCATTTT
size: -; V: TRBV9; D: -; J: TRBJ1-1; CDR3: CASSTGYTEAFF; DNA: TGTGCCAGCAGCACGGGATACACTGAAGCTTTCTTT
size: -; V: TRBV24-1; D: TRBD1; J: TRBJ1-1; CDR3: CATSDPKGADTEAFF; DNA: TGTGCCACCAGTGACCCCAAGGGGGCCGACACTGAAGCTTTCTTT
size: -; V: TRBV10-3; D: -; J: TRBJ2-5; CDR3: CAISEGIFGSRETQYF; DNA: TGTGCCATCAGTGAAGGGATCTTCGGGAGTAGGGAGACCCAGTACTTC
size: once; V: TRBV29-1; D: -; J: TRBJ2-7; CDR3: CSVSLPSRKIWVYEQYF; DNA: TGCAGCGTTTCCCTGCCGAGCAGGAAAATTTGGGTCTACGAGCAGTACTTC
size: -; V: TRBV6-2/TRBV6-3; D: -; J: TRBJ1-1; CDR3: CASSSQGGTEAFF; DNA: TGTGCCAGCAGTTCACAGGGTGGCACTGAAGCTTTCTTT
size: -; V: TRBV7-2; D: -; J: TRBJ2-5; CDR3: CASSLAGTKETQYF; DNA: TGTGCCAGCAGCTTAGCGGGGACAAAAGAGACCCAGTACTTC
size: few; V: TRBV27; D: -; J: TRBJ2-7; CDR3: CASSLGPYLSYEQYF; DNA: TGTGCCAGCAGTTTAGGGCCCTATCTTTCCTACGAGCAGTACTTC
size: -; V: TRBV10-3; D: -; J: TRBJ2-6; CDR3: CAIRDRSSGANVLTF; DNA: TGTGCCATCAGGGACAGAAGCTCTGGGGCCAACGTCCTGACTTTC
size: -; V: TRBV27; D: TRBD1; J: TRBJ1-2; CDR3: CASSRDRGFGYTF; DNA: TGTGCCAGCAGTCGGGACAGGGGCTTTGGCTACACCTTC
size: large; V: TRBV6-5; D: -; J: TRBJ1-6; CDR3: CASSPGRVESSPLHF; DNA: TGTGCCAGCAGCCCAGGCCGGGTCGAGAGTTCACCCCTCCACTTT
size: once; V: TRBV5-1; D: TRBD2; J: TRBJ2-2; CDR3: CASSSGGQSTGELFF; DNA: TGCGCCAGCAGCTCGGGGGGTCAGAGCACCGGGGAGCTGTTTTTT
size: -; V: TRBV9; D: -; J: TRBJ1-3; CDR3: CASSAGDSGNTIYF; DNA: TGTGCCAGCAGCGCAGGAGACTCTGGAAACACCATATATTTT
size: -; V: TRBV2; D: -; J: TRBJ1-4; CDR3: CASSEVRAELFF; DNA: TGTGCCAGCAGTGAAGTACGGGCCGAGCTGTTTTTT
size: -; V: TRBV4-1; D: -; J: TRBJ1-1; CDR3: CASSPPDSNTEAFF; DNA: TGCGCCAGCAGCCCACCTGACAGTAACACTGAAGCTTTCTTT
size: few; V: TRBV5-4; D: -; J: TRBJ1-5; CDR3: CASSRGAESNQPQHF; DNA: TGTGCCAGCAGCCGCGGGGCGGAAAGCAATCAGCCCCAGCATTTT
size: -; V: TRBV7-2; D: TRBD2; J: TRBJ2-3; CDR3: CASSLIGGGLGRATDTQYF; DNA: TGTGCCAGCAGCTTAATCGGGGGGGGGCTTGGACGGGCTACAGATACGCAGTATTTT
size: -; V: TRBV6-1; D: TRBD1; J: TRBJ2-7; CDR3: CASSENRGYEQYF; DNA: TGTGCCAGCAGTGAAAACAGGGGTTACGAGCAGTACTTC
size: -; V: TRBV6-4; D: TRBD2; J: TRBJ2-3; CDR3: CASSPRTSGASTDTQYF; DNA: TGTGCCAGCAGCCCCCGGACTAGCGGCGCTAGCACAGATACGCAGTATTTT
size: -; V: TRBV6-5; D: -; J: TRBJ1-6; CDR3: CASSIEVPLHF; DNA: TGTGCCAGCAGTATCGAGGTACCCCTCCACTTT
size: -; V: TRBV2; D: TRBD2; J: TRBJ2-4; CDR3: CASSWTSGGSKNIQYF; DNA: TGTGCCAGCAGTTGGACTAGCGGGGGTAGCAAAAACATTCAGTACTTC
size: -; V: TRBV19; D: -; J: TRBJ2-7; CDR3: CASSIAQSSYEQYF; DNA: TGTGCCAGTAGTATAGCCCAGAGCTCCTACGAGCAGTACTTC
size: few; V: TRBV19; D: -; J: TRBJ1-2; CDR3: CASTPSRANYGYTF; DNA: TGTGCCAGTACCCCCTCTAGGGCGAACTATGGCTACACCTTC
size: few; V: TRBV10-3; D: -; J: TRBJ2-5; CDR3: CAISDFGQGKETQYF; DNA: TGTGCCATCAGTGATTTTGGCCAAGGGAAAGAGACCCAGTACTTC
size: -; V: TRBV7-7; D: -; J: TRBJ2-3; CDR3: CASGRSTGDTQYF; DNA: TGTGCCAGCGGCCGCTCCACCGGAGATACGCAGTATTTT
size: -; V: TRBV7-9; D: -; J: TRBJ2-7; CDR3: CASSPVGASYEQYF; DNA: TGTGCCAGCAGCCCCGTCGGGGCTTCCTACGAGCAGTACTTC
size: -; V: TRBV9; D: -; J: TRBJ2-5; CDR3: CASSVEVGPETQYF; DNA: TGTGCCAGCAGCGTAGAGGTGGGGCCGGAGACCCAGTACTTC
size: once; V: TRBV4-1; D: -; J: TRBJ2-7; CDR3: CASSLGVDSYDEQYF; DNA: TGCGCCAGCAGCCTGGGTGTGGACTCTTACGATGAGCAGTACTTC
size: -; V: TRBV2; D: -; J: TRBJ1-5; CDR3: CASSEMRDQPQHF; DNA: TGTGCCAGCAGTGAAATGAGGGATCAGCCCCAGCATTTT
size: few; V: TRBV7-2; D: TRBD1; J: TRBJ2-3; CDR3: CASKPGQGRVTDTQYF; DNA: TGTGCCAGCAAGCCGGGACAGGGACGAGTAACAGATACGCAGTATTTT
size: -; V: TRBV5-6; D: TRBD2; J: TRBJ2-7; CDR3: CASSLGLAGGTYEQYF; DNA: TGTGCCAGCAGCTTGGGACTAGCGGGGGGCACCTACGAGCAGTACTTC
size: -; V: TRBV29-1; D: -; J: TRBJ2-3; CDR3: CSSRGADTQYF; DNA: TGCAGCTCAAGAGGAGCAGATACGCAGTATTTT
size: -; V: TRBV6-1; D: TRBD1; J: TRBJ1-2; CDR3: CASSEPGQGYNYGYTF; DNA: TGTGCCAGCAGTGAACCGGGACAGGGGTATAACTATGGCTACACCTTC
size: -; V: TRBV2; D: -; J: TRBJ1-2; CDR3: CASTEGRGVGSYGYTF; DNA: TGTGCCAGCACCGAAGGCAGGGGAGTAGGGAGCTATGGCTACACCTTC
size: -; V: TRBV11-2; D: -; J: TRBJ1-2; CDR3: CASRLTGNRGYTF; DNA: TGTGCCAGCAGATTGACAGGAAACAGAGGCTACACCTTC
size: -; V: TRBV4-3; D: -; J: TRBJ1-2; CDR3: CASSPGDAYGYTF; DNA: TGCGCCAGCAGCCCCGGAGACGCTTATGGCTACACCTTC
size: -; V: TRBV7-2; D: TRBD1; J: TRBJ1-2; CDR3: CASRSTGGDYGYTF; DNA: TGTGCCAGCAGATCCACAGGGGGCGACTATGGCTACACCTTC
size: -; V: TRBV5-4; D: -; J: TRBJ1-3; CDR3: CASSLTQGPSGNTIYF; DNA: TGTGCCAGCAGCTTGACCCAGGGTCCCTCTGGAAACACCATATATTTT
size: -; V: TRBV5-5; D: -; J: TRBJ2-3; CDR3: CASSRQGGFKYF; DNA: TGTGCCAGCAGCCGCCAGGGGGGATTCAAGTATTTT
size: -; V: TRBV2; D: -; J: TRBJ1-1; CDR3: CASSGVRGNTEAFF; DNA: TGTGCCAGCAGTGGCGTCAGGGGGAACACTGAAGCTTTCTTT